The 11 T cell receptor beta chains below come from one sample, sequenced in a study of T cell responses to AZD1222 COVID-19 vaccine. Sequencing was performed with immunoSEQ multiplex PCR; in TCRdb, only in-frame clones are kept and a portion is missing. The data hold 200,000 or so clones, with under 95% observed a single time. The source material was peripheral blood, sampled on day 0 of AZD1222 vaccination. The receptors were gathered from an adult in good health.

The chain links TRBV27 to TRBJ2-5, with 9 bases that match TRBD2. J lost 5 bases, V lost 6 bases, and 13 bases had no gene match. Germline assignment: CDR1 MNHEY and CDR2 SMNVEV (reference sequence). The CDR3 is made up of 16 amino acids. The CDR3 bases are TGTGCCAGCAGCCATGGGGTAGCGGGGGCCAGGGAGACCCAGTACTTC. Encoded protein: CASSHGVAGARETQYF.

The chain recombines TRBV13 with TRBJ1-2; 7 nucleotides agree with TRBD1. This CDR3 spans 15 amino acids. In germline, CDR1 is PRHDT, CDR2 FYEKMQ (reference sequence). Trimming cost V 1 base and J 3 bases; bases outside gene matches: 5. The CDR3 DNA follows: TGTGCCAGCAGCTTAGCCGGCAGGGGGGACTATGGCTACACCTTC. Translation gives CASSLAGRGDYGYTF.

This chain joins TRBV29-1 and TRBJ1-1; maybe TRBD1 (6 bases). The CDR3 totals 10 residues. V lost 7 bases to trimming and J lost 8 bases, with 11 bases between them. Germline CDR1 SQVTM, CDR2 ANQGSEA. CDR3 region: CSGGGSEAFF. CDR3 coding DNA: TGCAGCGGAGGGGGGTCAGAAGCTTTCTTT.

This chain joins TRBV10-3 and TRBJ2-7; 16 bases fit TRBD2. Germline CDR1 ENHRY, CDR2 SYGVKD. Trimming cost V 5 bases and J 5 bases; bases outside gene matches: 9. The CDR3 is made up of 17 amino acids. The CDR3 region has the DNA TGTGCCATCAGTCCGGCCGGGACTAGCGGGGGGGCGAACGAGCAGTACTTC. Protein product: CAISPAGTSGGANEQYF.

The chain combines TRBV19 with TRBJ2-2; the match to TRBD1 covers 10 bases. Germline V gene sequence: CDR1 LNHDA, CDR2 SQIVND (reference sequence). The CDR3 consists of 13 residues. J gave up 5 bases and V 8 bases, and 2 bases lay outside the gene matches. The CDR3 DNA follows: TGTGCCAGTGGGGACAGGGGTACCGGGGAGCTGTTTTTT. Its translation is CASGDRGTGELFF.

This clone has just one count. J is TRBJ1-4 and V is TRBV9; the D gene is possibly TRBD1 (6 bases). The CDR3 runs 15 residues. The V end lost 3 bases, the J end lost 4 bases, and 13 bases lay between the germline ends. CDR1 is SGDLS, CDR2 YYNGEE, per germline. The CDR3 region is CASSASQGFNEKLFF. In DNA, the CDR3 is TGTGCCAGCAGCGCGTCACAGGGATTTAATGAAAAACTGTTTTTT. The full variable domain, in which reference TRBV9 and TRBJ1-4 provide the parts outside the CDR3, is DSGVTQTPKHLITATGQRVTLRCSPRSGDLSVYWYQQSLDQGLQFLIQYYNGEERAKGNILERFSAQQFPDLHSELNLSSLELGDSALYFCASSASQGFNEKLFFGSGTQLSVL.

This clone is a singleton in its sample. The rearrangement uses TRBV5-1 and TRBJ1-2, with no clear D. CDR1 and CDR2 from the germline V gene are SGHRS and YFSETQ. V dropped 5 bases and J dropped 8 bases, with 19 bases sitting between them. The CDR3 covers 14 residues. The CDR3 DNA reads TGCGCCAGCAGAGTCGCTTGGACCACGGAGGGCTACACCTTC. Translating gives CASRVAWTTEGYTF. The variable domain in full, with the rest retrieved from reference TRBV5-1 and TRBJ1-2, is KAGVTQTPRYLIKTRGQQVTLSCSPISGHRSVSWYQQTPGQGLQFLFEYFSETQRNKGNFPGRFSGRQFSNSRSEMNVSTLELGDSALYLCASRVAWTTEGYTFGSGTRLTVV.

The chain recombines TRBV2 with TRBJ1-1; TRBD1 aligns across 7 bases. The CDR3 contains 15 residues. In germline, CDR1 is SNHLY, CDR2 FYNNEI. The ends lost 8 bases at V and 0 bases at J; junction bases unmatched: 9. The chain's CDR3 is CASAKATGLNTEAFF. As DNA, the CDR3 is TGTGCCAGCGCGAAAGCGACAGGGTTGAACACTGAAGCTTTCTTT.

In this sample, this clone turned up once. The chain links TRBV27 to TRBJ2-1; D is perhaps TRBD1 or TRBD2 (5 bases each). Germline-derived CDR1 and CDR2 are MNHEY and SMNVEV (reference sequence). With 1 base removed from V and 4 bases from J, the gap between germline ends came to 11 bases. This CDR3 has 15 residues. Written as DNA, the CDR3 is TGTGCCAGCAGTTTATGGGGGTCCCTTTACAATGAGCAGTTCTTC. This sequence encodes CASSLWGSLYNEQFF.

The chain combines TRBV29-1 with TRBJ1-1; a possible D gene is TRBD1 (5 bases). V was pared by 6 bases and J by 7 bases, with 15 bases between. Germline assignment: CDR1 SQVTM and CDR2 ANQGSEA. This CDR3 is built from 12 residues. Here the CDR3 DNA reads TGCAGCGTATACAGGACACATCTTGAAGCTTTCTTT. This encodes CSVYRTHLEAFF. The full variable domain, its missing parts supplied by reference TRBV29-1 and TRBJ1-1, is SAVISQKPSRDICQRGTSLTIQCQVDSQVTMMFWYRQQPGQSLTLIATANQGSEATYESGFVIDKFPISRPNLTFSTLTVSNMSPEDSSIYLCSVYRTHLEAFFGQGTRLTVV.

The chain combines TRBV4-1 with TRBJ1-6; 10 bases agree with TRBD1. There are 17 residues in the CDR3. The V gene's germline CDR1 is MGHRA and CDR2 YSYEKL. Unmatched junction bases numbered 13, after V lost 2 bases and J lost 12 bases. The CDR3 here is CASSQPPGQGPPLPLHF. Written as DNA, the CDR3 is TGCGCCAGCAGCCAACCACCGGGACAGGGGCCTCCTTTACCCCTCCACTTT.